The entry below describes one TCR beta chain. Its antigen is as yet unknown. Generated by immunoSEQ multiplex PCR, the TCRdb table keeps only in-frame clones and is missing some. The data show about 280,000 clones, 88% seen once. The data were taken from a study of cytomegalovirus exposure and HLA in healthy donors. Overall study results and limits: The tendency of first-cohort TCR clusters to co-occur in the 130 or so validation repertoires was identified by a subsequent analysis.

This CDR3 region has 15 residues. Deletions cut 2 bases from V and 4 bases from J, with 14 bases between. Germline CDR1 SEHNR, CDR2 FQNEAQ (reference sequence). This sequence was found in a woman younger than 30 in good health and CMV-seronegative. The chain employs TRBV7-9 and TRBJ1-2, with D perhaps matching TRBD1 (5 bases). Sequencing used PBMCs. The CDR3 sequence is CASSLREQESYGYTF. The CDR3 coding sequence is TGTGCCAGCAGCTTAAGGGAACAGGAGTCCTATGGCTACACCTTC.